The 15 T cell receptor beta chains below come from one sample, sequenced in a study of blood T cell repertoires in COVID-19. The assay was immunoSEQ multiplex PCR, and TCRdb's table has in-frame clones only and misses some. This table holds under 250,000 clones, under 90% found once. Sequencing used PBMCs or T cells enriched from blood (not recorded which). These receptors all stem from a middle-aged woman who had been exposed to COVID-19.

CDR3 bases: TGTGCCAGCAGCCAGGGGGGTGGGGATACGCAGTATTTT. Protein sequence: CASSQGGGDTQYF. The chain combines TRBV4-2 with TRBJ2-3; a possible D gene is TRBD2 (6 bases). V dropped 3 bases and J dropped 6 bases, with 10 bases sitting between them. From germline, CDR1 is LGHNA and CDR2 YNFKEQ. The CDR3 totals 13 residues.

The V gene is TRBV28, the J gene TRBJ2-5; 7 positions agree with TRBD2. V gave up 6 bases and J gave up 5 bases; unmatched junction bases: 9. The CDR3 runs to 14 residues. Germline V gene data show CDR1 as MDHEN and CDR2 as SYDVKM. In DNA, the CDR3 is TGTGCCAGCAGGCCGACTAGCATTTTGGAGACCCAGTACTTC. Its translation: CASRPTSILETQYF.

This clone was seen a few times. The rearrangement links TRBV7-8 to TRBJ2-3, with TRBD2 matching 12 bases. Germline V lookup: CDR1 SGHVS, CDR2 FQNEAQ. V shed 2 bases and J 0 bases; nucleotides not matched to a gene: 6. This CDR3 spans 18 amino acids. CDR3 in DNA: TGTGCCAGCAGCTTACGGGCTAGCGGGGGGGGGAGCACAGATACGCAGTATTTT. Translated: CASSLRASGGGSTDTQYF.

This clone was picked up one time. CDR3 protein: CASSLPSEVYGYTF. In DNA, the CDR3 is TGTGCCAGCAGCTTACCCTCGGAGGTCTATGGCTACACCTTC. This chain links TRBV7-8 with TRBJ1-2, with D unresolved. The ends were cut back, 2 bases at V and 4 bases at J, with 11 bases in the middle. This CDR3 has 14 residues. Germline V gene sequence: CDR1 SGHVS, CDR2 FQNEAQ.

The chain recombines TRBV19 with TRBJ1-5, with TRBD1 matching 8 bases. Losses at the gene ends were 1 base for V and 7 bases for J; bases not matched to a gene: 9. The CDR3 totals 16 residues. The V gene's germline CDR1 is LNHDA and CDR2 SQIVND (reference sequence). The CDR3 DNA reads as TGTGCCAGTAGTATAGTTGTGGGGACAGGCGAACAGCCCCAGCATTTT. This encodes CASSIVVGTGEQPQHF.

For this clone: The junction does not match germline at one end; this may be a read error. The gene calls are TRBV6-4 and TRBJ2-3; 10 bases map to TRBD2. This CDR3 is 17 amino acids long. CDR1 MRHNA and CDR2 SNTAGT come from the germline V gene. CDR3 amino acids: CASSHSPAGGSTDTQYF. The CDR3 coding sequence is TGTGCCAGCAGTCACTCCCCAGCGGGGGGGAGCACAGATACGCAGTATTTT.

J is TRBJ1-4 and V is TRBV6-5, with TRBD1 matching over 10 bases. V shed 7 bases and J 8 bases; nucleotides not matched to a gene: 10. CDR3 length: 15 amino acids. The germline CDR1 and CDR2 sequences are MNHEY and SVGAGI. As DNA, the CDR3 is TGTGCCAGCAAGAAGGGGGGGACAGGGGACGAAAAACTGTTTTTT. It codes for CASKKGGTGDEKLFF.

The chain couples TRBV7-9 to TRBJ1-1; D may be TRBD1 (5 bases). Germline V gene data show CDR1 as SEHNR and CDR2 as FQNEAQ (reference sequence). Trimming stripped 5 bases from V and 7 bases from J, with 11 bases between. The CDR3 spans 12 residues. CDR3 nucleotide sequence: TGTGCCAGCAGCCAGGACACTCTTGAAGCTTTCTTT. Residues: CASSQDTLEAFF. The complete variable domain, with remaining parts taken from reference TRBV7-9 and TRBJ1-1, reads DTGVSQNPRHKITKRGQNVTFRCDPISEHNRLYWYRQTLGQGPEFLTYFQNEAQLEKSRLLSDRFSAERPKGSFSTLEIQRTEQGDSAMYLCASSQDTLEAFFGQGTRLTVV.

The J gene is TRBJ1-5, the V gene TRBV7-2; D might be TRBD1 (6 bases). The V end lost 5 bases, the J end lost 3 bases, and 17 bases lay between the germline ends. The length of the CDR3 is 16 residues. Germline values: CDR1 SGHTA, CDR2 FQGNSA. CDR3 protein: CASSAQSGTNNQPQHF. The CDR3 DNA reads as TGTGCCAGCAGCGCACAAAGCGGGACAAACAATCAGCCCCAGCATTTT.

The chain employs TRBV3-1 (or the pseudogene TRBV3-2) and TRBJ2-3; tentatively, D is TRBD2 (8 bases). The germline CDR1 and CDR2 sequences are LGHDT and YNNKEL (reference sequence). CDR3 size: 16 residues. The V end was cut by 1 base, the J end by 4 bases, with 15 bases between. The chain's CDR3 is CASSQAGTAGADTQYF. CDR3 bases: TGTGCCAGCAGCCAAGCGGGGACAGCGGGGGCAGATACGCAGTATTTT.

The chain employs TRBV7-2 and TRBJ1-5, with a possible D match to TRBD1 (6 bases). In germline, CDR1 is SGHTA, CDR2 FQGNSA. The V end was cut by 3 bases, the J end by 4 bases, with 10 bases between. The CDR3 covers 14 residues. CDR3 in DNA: TGTGCCAGCAGCTTCAGGACAGAGAATCAGCCCCAGCATTTT. This translates into CASSFRTENQPQHF.

The rearrangement joins TRBV5-1 to TRBJ1-1, with D tentatively TRBD1 (6 bases). This CDR3 contains 14 residues. Germline assignment: CDR1 SGHRS and CDR2 YFSETQ. Trimming removed 0 bases at V and 11 bases at J, with 17 bases between. This CDR3 reads CASSLAQGPEGAFF. The CDR3 coding sequence is TGCGCCAGCAGCTTGGCCCAGGGGCCCGAGGGGGCTTTCTTT.

This clone came up once. This chain connects TRBV7-9 to TRBJ1-2, with 8 positions matching TRBD1. The germline V gene has CDR1 SEHNR and CDR2 FQNEAQ (reference sequence). Trimming removed 4 bases from V and 6 bases from J; junction bases left unmatched: 7. This CDR3 has 14 residues. In DNA, the CDR3 is TGTGCCAGCAGCTCGGGACAGGCGATCCATGGCTACACCTTC. It translates to CASSSGQAIHGYTF. The variable domain in full, completed from reference TRBV7-9 and TRBJ1-2, reads DTGVSQNPRHKITKRGQNVTFRCDPISEHNRLYWYRQTLGQGPEFLTYFQNEAQLEKSRLLSDRFSAERPKGSFSTLEIQRTEQGDSAMYLCASSSGQAIHGYTFGSGTRLTVV.

V is TRBV7-6 and J is TRBJ2-3, with D possibly matching TRBD1 (6 bases). Trimming took off 5 bases at V and 1 base at J, with 19 bases between the two ends. CDR3 length equals 17 residues. From germline, CDR1 is SGHVS and CDR2 FNYEAQ. CDR3 in DNA: TGTGCCAGCAGCGGTAGAGGGGGAGTAGGTGGCACAGATACGCAGTATTTT. Its translation: CASSGRGGVGGTDTQYF.

The chain is built from TRBV5-8 and TRBJ2-3; D is undetermined. The CDR3 length is 15 residues. Germline V gene data show CDR1 as SGHTS and CDR2 as YDEGEE. Deletions cut 4 bases from V and 0 bases from J, with 12 bases between. DNA for the CDR3: TGTGCCAGCAGCCGACTTGGTACTAGCACAGATACGCAGTATTTT. Translation gives CASSRLGTSTDTQYF.